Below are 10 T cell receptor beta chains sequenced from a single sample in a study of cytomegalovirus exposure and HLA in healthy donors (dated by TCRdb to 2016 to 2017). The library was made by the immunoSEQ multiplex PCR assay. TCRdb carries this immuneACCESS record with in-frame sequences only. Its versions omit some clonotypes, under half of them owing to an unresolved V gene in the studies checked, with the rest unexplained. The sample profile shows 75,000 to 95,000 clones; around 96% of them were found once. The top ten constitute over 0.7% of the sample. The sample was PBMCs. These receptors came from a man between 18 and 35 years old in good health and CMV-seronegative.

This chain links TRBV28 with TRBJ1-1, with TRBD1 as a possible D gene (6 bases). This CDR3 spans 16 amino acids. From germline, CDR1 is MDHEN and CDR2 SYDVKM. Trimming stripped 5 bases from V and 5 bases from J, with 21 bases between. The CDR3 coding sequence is TGTGCCAGCAGTGGACCTGGGGGGCGGGGGCATACTGAAGCTTTCTTT. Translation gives CASSGPGGRGHTEAFF.

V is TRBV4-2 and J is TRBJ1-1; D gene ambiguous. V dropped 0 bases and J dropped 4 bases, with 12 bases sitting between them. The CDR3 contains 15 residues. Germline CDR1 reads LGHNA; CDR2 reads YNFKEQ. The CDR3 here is CASSQDLLGSTEAFF. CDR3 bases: TGTGCCAGCAGCCAAGATTTACTCGGGTCCACTGAAGCTTTCTTT.

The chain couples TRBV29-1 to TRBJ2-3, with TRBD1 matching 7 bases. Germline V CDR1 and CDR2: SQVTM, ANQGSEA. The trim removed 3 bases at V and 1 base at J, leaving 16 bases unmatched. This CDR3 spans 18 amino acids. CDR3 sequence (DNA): TGCAGCGTTGATGGGGGACAGCTACAAGGGAGCGGCACAGATACGCAGTATTTT. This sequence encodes CSVDGGQLQGSGTDTQYF.

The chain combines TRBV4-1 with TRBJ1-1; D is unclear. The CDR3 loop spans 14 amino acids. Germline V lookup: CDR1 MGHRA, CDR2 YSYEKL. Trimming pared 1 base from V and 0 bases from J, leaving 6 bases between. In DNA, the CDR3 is TGCGCCAGCAGCCAAGGAACAGTGAACACTGAAGCTTTCTTT. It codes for CASSQGTVNTEAFF.

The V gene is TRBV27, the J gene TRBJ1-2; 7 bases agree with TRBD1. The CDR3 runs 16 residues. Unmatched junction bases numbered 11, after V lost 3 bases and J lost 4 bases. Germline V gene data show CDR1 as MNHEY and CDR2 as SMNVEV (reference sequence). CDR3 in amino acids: CASSFRRGGPGYGYTF. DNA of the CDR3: TGTGCCAGCAGTTTTAGACGAGGGGGCCCGGGCTATGGCTACACCTTC.

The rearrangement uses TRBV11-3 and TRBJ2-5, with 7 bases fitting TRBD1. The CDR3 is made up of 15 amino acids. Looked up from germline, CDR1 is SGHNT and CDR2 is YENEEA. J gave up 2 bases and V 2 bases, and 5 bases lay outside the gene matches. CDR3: CASSLRDSVQETQYF. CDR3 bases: TGTGCCAGCAGCTTACGGGACAGTGTTCAAGAGACCCAGTACTTC.

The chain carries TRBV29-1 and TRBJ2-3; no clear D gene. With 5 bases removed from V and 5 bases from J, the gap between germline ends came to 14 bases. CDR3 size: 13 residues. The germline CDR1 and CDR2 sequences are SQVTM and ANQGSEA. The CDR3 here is CSVSPLSGDTQYF. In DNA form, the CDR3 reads TGCAGCGTTAGCCCTCTGTCTGGAGATACGCAGTATTTT.

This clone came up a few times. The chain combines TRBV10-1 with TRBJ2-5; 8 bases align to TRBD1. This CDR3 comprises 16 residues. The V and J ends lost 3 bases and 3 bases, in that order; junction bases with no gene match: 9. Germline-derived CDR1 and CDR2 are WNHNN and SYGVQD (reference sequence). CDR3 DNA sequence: TGCGCCAGCAGTGACTCCGGGACAGGACCCAAAGAGACCCAGTACTTC. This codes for CASSDSGTGPKETQYF.

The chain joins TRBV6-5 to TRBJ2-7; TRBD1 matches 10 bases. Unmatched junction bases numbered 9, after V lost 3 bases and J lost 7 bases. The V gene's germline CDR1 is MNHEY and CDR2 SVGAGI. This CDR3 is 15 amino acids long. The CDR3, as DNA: TGTGCCAGCAGTTATTCGAGACAGGGGGCCGCGGAGCAGTACTTC. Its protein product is CASSYSRQGAAEQYF.

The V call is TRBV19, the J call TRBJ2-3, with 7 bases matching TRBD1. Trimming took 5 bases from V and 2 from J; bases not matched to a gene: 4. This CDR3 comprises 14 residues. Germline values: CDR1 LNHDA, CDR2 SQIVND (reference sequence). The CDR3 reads CASSSTGDTDTQYF. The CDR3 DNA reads TGTGCCAGTAGTTCAACAGGGGACACAGATACGCAGTATTTT.